Listed below are T cell receptor beta chains from one sample, sequenced in a study of CD8 T cells in ankylosing spondylitis. MiXCR was run by TCRdb on the 5' RACE reads, yielding one entry per CDR3 protein. Found here are approximately 200,000 distinct CDR3 sequences, around 13% of them singletons; the top ten hold about 15%. Sequencing was carried out using blood, either unsorted or a sorted T cell fraction (not recorded which). The receptors were sampled from a male donor with ankylosing spondylitis or in good health (not recorded which). Each CDR3 is given with its conserved first and last residue. Fields, in order: J gene, V gene, D gene, clone size, CDR3 DNA, CDR3 protein. The D gene is left open where the match is weak. Rows may omit the clone size; those that give it use once, few, many or a size class.

TRBJ2-3,TRBV4-1,TRBD1,.,TGCGCCAGCAGCCCCCGGGACAGGGGGCGTGATACGCAGTATTTT,CASSPRDRGRDTQYF
TRBJ1-1,TRBV25-1,.,many,TGTGCCAGCAGAGCCGTCGGGAGATCAGTAGGGGCTTTCTTT,CASRAVGRSVGAFF
TRBJ1-6,TRBV20-1,TRBD1,.,TGCAGTGCTACCACGGGGACAGGGCTAGACCTATATAATTCACCCCTCCACTTT,CSATTGTGLDLYNSPLHF
TRBJ2-1,TRBV7-9,TRBD2,.,TGTGCCAGCAGCTTAGTTAGCGGGAGTATAGATGAGCAGTTCTTC,CASSLVSGSIDEQFF
TRBJ2-5,TRBV14,TRBD1,few,TGTGCCAGCAGCCAAGAAAAAAGCTTAAGACAGGGAGCAGAGACCCAGTACTTC,CASSQEKSLRQGAETQYF
TRBJ2-1,TRBV20-1,TRBD1,few,TGCAGTGCGATAAGCGCCGGGACAGGAGTCTACAATGAGCAGTTCTTC,CSAISAGTGVYNEQFF
TRBJ2-3,TRBV28,.,few,TGTGCCAGCAGTTTTATGACTAAGCGGGGCACAGATACGCAGTATTTT,CASSFMTKRGTDTQYF
TRBJ2-3,TRBV7-9,TRBD1,.,TGTGCCAGCAGCTTAGGCAGGGGGCTCACAGATACGCAGTATTTT,CASSLGRGLTDTQYF
TRBJ1-5,TRBV5-1,.,.,TGCGCCAGCAGCATCGGACCGGAGTATAGCAATCAGCCCCAGCATTTT,CASSIGPEYSNQPQHF
TRBJ2-2,TRBV30,TRBD2,few,TGTGCCTGGGGGGAGACTAGCGGGACAAGCTGGGGGTCCGGGGAGCTGTTTTTT,CAWGETSGTSWGSGELFF
TRBJ1-1,TRBV4-1,.,few,TGCGCCAGCAGCCTTTACGAGGGAATCACTGAAGCTTTCTTT,CASSLYEGITEAFF
TRBJ2-1,TRBV3-1,TRBD2,.,TGTGCCAGCAGCTTGACCGGGACTAGCGGGATCGAGCAGTTCTTC,CASSLTGTSGIEQFF
TRBJ2-1,TRBV11-1,TRBD2,few,TGTGCCAGCAGCTTAGCGGGACTAGCGGGAGTCCCCTCCTACAATGAGCAGTTCTTC,CASSLAGLAGVPSYNEQFF
TRBJ2-3,TRBV20-1,.,.,TGCAGTGCTAGAGTAGGGGACCATAGCACAGATACGCAGTATTTT,CSARVGDHSTDTQYF
TRBJ2-2,TRBV18,TRBD2,once,TGTGTCAGCTCACCACGAGTAGCGGGAGATACCGGGGAGCTGTTTTTT,CVSSPRVAGDTGELFF
TRBJ2-7,TRBV7-9,TRBD2,many,TGTGCCAGCAGCCCTGAGGTAGCGGGCTACGAGCAGTACTTC,CASSPEVAGYEQYF
TRBJ1-1,TRBV7-9,TRBD1,many,TGTGCCAGCAGCCTCCACCGGGACAGGGGGCGAGCTTTCTTT,CASSLHRDRGRAFF
TRBJ2-1,TRBV7-9,.,few,TGTGCCAGCAGCATCGTGGGGGGACACCCGGGGGTCAATGAGCAGTTCTTC,CASSIVGGHPGVNEQFF
TRBJ2-3,TRBV7-6,TRBD2,many,TGTGCCAGCAGCCTAGCGGGACTTCTCACAGATACGCAGTATTTT,CASSLAGLLTDTQYF
TRBJ2-1,TRBV4-1,.,few,TGCGCCAGCAGCCAAGATCGGTTCCTCACCAATGAGCAGTTCTTC,CASSQDRFLTNEQFF
TRBJ2-3,TRBV10-3,TRBD2,.,TGTGCCATCAGTGACTTGGCTAGCGGGGTGGTTCTAGATACGCAGTATTTT,CAISDLASGVVLDTQYF
TRBJ2-5,TRBV10-3,TRBD2,.,TGTGCCATCAGTGACGCCGGGACTAGCGGGAGGGCAGAGACCCAGTACTTC,CAISDAGTSGRAETQYF
TRBJ2-1,TRBV21-1,.,.,TGTGCCAGCAGCAAAGCGCCGATACGAACGGAAGCGGGAGGACCCTACAATGAGCAGTTCTTC,CASSKAPIRTEAGGPYNEQFF
TRBJ2-2,TRBV12-3/TRBV12-4,TRBD1,many,TGTGCCAGCAGTTTCGGACAGGGAGGCGGGGAGCTGTTTTTT,CASSFGQGGGELFF